This TCR beta chain derives from a study of T cell clones after liver transplantation. The wider study: Post-transplant blood was tracked for graft-donor-reactive T cell clones identified in a pre-transplant mixed lymphocyte reaction. Tolerant meant at least one year fully off immunosuppression without liver enzymes above twice normal.

Study conclusions and caveats: Graft donor-reactive T cells possibly entered the graft instead of undergoing deletion.

The V end was cut by 3 bases, the J end by 4 bases, with 13 bases between. The CDR3 is 15 residues long. Germline assignment: CDR1 MNHEY and CDR2 SMNVEV (reference sequence). The protocol was immunoSEQ multiplex PCR, while the TCRdb copy is restricted to in-frame clones and leaves out a portion. The table includes around 97,000 clones, approximately 79% detected once. This clone has a handful of counts. The antigen is unknown. The TCR comes from a human patient who received a liver transplant. Some T cells may be transferred from the graft donor. Sequenced here: CD4+ T cells from blood, sampled approximately 45 months after liver transplant. The chain uses TRBV27 and TRBJ1-5; possibly TRBD1 for D (6 bases). The CDR3 DNA sequence: TGTGCCAGCAGTTTGCAGGGGCTCGGAAATCAGCCCCAGCATTTT. This translates into CASSLQGLGNQPQHF.